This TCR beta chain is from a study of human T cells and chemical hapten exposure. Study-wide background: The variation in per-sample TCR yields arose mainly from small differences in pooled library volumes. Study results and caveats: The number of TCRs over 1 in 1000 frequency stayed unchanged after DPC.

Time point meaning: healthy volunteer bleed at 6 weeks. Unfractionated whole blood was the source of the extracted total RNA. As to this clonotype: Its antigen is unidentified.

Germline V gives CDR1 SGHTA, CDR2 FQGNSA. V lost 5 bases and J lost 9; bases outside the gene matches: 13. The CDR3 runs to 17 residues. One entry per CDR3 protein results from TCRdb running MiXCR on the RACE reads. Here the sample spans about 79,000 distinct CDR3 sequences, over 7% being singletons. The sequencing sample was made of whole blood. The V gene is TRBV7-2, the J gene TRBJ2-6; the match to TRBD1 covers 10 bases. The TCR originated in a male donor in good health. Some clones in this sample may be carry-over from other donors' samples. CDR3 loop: CASSPLEDRGKGNVLTF. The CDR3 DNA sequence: TGTGCCAGCAGCCCCTTAGAGGACAGGGGGAAGGGCAACGTCCTGACTTTC.